Detailed here is one TCR beta chain. Antigen specificity is unknown. Distinct nucleotide sequences in the sample also encode this CDR3. This entry belongs to a study of shared clonotypes between healthy human individuals. The assay was immunoSEQ multiplex PCR, and TCRdb's table has in-frame clones only and misses some. The sample lists hundreds of thousands of clones; around 78% were seen once. Germline V gene sequence: CDR1 SGHNT, CDR2 YYREEE (reference sequence). This CDR3 is 15 amino acids long. The V and J ends lost 4 bases and 4 bases, in that order; junction bases with no gene match: 4. Study outcomes and limitations: Only a few donors were included, so the genetic and exposure-history diversity represented was limited.

The chain recombines TRBV5-4 with TRBJ2-2, with 10 bases lining up with TRBD1. The clonotype was recovered from a middle-aged woman in good health. Some clones in this sample may be carry-over from other donors' samples. Input material: PBMCs. CDR3 residues: CASSLDRGLTGELFF. Written as DNA, the CDR3 is TGTGCCAGCAGCCTCGACAGGGGGCTCACCGGGGAGCTGTTTTTT.